The next 3 T cell receptor beta chains were all read from a single sample in a study of identical twins. Each CDR3 protein gets one entry after TCRdb re-called the 5' RACE reads with MiXCR. The sample holds about 690,000 distinct CDR3 sequences, around 6% seen once. The sample consisted of naive T cells sorted from blood. The receptors derive from a man aged 18 to 30 in good health.

This clonotype was seen ten or more times. V and J are TRBV9 and TRBJ2-2, with D uncertain. This CDR3 comprises 14 residues. The germline gives CDR1 SGDLS, CDR2 YYNGEE. V lost 2 bases to trimming and J lost 7 bases, with 12 bases between them. The DNA for the CDR3 is TGTGCCAGCAGCGTTTCGAGCGATCTCGGGGAGCTGTTTTTT. It is translated as CASSVSSDLGELFF.

J is TRBJ2-3 and V is TRBV12-3 or TRBV12-4, with D possibly called TRBD1 or TRBD2 (6 bases each). The CDR3 runs to 17 residues. Trimming shortened V by 3 bases and J by 0 bases, and 16 bases separated the two germline ends. CDR3 loop: CASSLGVGGQSTDTQYF. The CDR3 DNA is TGTGCCAGCAGTTTGGGGGTGGGGGGCCAGAGCACAGATACGCAGTATTTT.

In its sample, this clonotype was seen many times. J is TRBJ2-5 and V is TRBV10-3, with 8 bases aligning to TRBD1. The CDR3 length is 13 residues. CDR1 is ENHRY, CDR2 SYGVKD, per germline. With V trimmed by 5 bases and J by 3 bases, 2 bases remained unmatched. The DNA for the CDR3 is TGTGCCATCAGTCAGGACAGGGAAGAGACCCAGTACTTC. As protein: CAISQDREETQYF.